This T cell receptor (beta chain) comes out of a study of T-cell reconstitution after alpha-beta-depleted transplantation in children. Study-level points and caveats: Diversity and T-cell counts at one year after transplant derived mostly from new T cells. Alpha-beta T cells present about two months after transplant were reported to originate from several hundred expanded graft clones.

Preparation of the TCRbeta library used unique molecular identifiers. TCRdb processed the PCR reads anew with MiXCR; each CDR3 protein has one entry. The data contain 500,000 to 750,000 distinct CDR3 sequences, around 13% of them singletons. This clonotype was counted a few times. Its target is unknown. From germline, CDR1 is LGHNA and CDR2 YSLEER. V dropped 1 base and J dropped 2; count of bases not matched to a gene: 4. This CDR3 is built from 15 residues. The sequence came from a male patient between 10 and 17 years old who had a stem cell transplant for acute myeloid leukemia, so the T cells may come from the graft donor. J is TRBJ2-7 and V is TRBV4-3; 8 bases line up with TRBD1. Sample: PBMCs, mostly from graft donor cells, taken 360 days after TCRalphabeta/CD19-depleted stem cell transplant. CDR3 amino acids: CASSQAGTGPYEQYF. The CDR3 DNA reads as TGCGCCAGCAGCCAAGCCGGGACAGGTCCCTACGAGCAGTACTTC.